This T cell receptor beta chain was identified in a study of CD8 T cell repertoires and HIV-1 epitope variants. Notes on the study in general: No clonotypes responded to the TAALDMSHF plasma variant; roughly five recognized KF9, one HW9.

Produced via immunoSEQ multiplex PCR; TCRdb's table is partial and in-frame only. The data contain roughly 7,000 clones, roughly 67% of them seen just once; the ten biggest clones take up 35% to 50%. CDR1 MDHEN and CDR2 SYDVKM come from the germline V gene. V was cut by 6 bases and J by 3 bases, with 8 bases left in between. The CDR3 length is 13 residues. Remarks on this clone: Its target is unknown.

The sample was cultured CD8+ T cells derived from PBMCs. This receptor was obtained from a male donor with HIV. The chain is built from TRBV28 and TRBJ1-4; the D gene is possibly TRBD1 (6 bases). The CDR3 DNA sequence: TGTGCCAGCAGCAGGGGCTCTAATGAAAAACTGTTTTTT. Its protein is CASSRGSNEKLFF.